The 30 T cell receptor beta chains given below trace back to one sample, sequenced in a study of shared clonotypes between healthy human individuals. TCRdb's table, derived via immunoSEQ multiplex PCR, lists solely in-frame clones and lacks some. The table shows around 700,000 clones, with around 90% occurring only once. Naive-designated CD8 cells lacked CD45RO, were positively enriched for CCR7, and omitted terminally differentiated effector memory CD45RA+ cells. The sample comprised naive CD8+ T cells sorted from blood. These receptors all come from a man between 25 and 39 years old in good health.

This clone showed up just a few times. This chain joins TRBV7-9 and TRBJ2-7, with D hard to call. V lost 5 bases to trimming and J lost 0 bases, with 5 bases between them. Germline-derived CDR1 and CDR2 are SEHNR and FQNEAQ (reference sequence). The CDR3 consists of 12 residues. This CDR3 reads CASSKSSYEQYF. The CDR3 DNA follows: TGTGCCAGCAGCAAGAGCTCCTACGAGCAGTACTTC.

The rearrangement joins TRBV7-3 to TRBJ2-2, with TRBD2 as a possible D gene (6 bases). The germline V gene encodes CDR1 SGHTA and CDR2 FQGTGA. The V and J ends lost 5 bases and 5 bases respectively, with 18 bases between them. This CDR3 has 16 residues. The CDR3 is CASSPPTFGGTGELFF. The CDR3 DNA follows: TGTGCCAGCAGCCCTCCAACCTTCGGAGGGACCGGGGAGCTGTTTTTT.

This clone appeared a single time. The chain employs TRBV11-2 and TRBJ2-1; 7 positions agree with TRBD2. The length of the CDR3 is 19 residues. Germline V gives CDR1 SGHAT, CDR2 FQNNGV. The J segment lost 7 bases and the V segment lost 1 base, leaving 19 bases of the junction unmatched. CDR3 nucleotide sequence: TGTGCCAGCAGCTTAGGGGGCGGGAGAATAAGTTTGACGTCTAATGAGCAGTTCTTC. Translation: CASSLGGGRISLTSNEQFF. Together with reference TRBV11-2 and TRBJ2-1, the CDR3 gives the full variable domain: EAGVAQSPRYKIIEKRQSVAFWCNPISGHATLYWYQQILGQGPKLLIQFQNNGVVDDSQLPKDRFSAERLKGVDSTLKIQPAKLEDSAVYLCASSLGGGRISLTSNEQFFGPGTRLTVL.

The CDR3 bases are TGTGCCAGCAGCTTAGGAGTGGACAACTCCTACGAGCAGTACTTC. Its protein product is CASSLGVDNSYEQYF. V and J are TRBV7-6 and TRBJ2-7; possible D gene TRBD1, 5 bases. Germline V gene sequence: CDR1 SGHVS, CDR2 FNYEAQ. The CDR3 consists of 15 residues. Trimming cost V 1 base and J 0 bases, with 10 bases left between them.

This clone was detected only once. The chain is built from TRBV7-9 and TRBJ2-1; 10 bases match TRBD1. This CDR3 comprises 15 residues. With V trimmed by 10 bases and J by 1 base, 7 bases remained unmatched. Germline V lookup: CDR1 SEHNR, CDR2 FQNEAQ (reference sequence). As DNA, the CDR3 is TGTGCCACCGCTGACAGGGGGCAATCCTACAATGAGCAGTTCTTC. This translates into CATADRGQSYNEQFF.

This clone showed up just once. The chain has TRBV10-3 and TRBJ2-1, with 7 bases fitting TRBD2. The CDR3 loop spans 13 amino acids. Germline-derived CDR1 and CDR2 are ENHRY and SYGVKD. J lost 5 bases, V lost 10 bases, and 8 bases had no gene match. The CDR3 bases are TGTGCCACTCAAGCGGGACTTCACAATGAGCAGTTCTTC. Amino acids: CATQAGLHNEQFF.

This clone has a single count. The genes are TRBV6-1 and TRBJ1-5, with D possibly matching TRBD1 (5 bases). Per the germline V gene, CDR1 is MNHNS and CDR2 is SASEGT. V gave up 3 bases and J gave up 4 bases, with 13 bases separating them. The CDR3 extends over 15 amino acids. This CDR3 reads CASSEVRVTNQPQHF. CDR3 DNA: TGTGCCAGCAGTGAGGTCAGGGTAACGAATCAGCCCCAGCATTTT.

This clone was recorded once. This chain links TRBV5-6 with TRBJ1-1; unclear D gene. The V end lost 4 bases, the J end lost 0 bases, and 7 bases lay between the germline ends. The CDR3 is 13 residues long. Germline V gene data show CDR1 as SGHDT and CDR2 as YYEEEE. The CDR3 DNA sequence: TGTGCCAGCAGCCGACCCATGAACACTGAAGCTTTCTTT. Encoded protein: CASSRPMNTEAFF.

The chain links TRBV27 to TRBJ2-7, with D maybe TRBD2 (5 bases). V lost 5 bases, J lost 3 bases, and 14 bases lay in between. The CDR3 totals 14 residues. Germline CDR1 reads MNHEY; CDR2 reads SMNVEV (reference sequence). CDR3 bases: TGTGCCAGCAGTAGAGGACGGGGAAACTACGAGCAGTACTTC. This sequence encodes CASSRGRGNYEQYF.

About this clone: The sample holds other DNA sequences that translate to the same CDR3. This chain uses TRBV9 with TRBJ2-2; tentatively, D is TRBD2 (5 bases). Trimming stripped 5 bases from V and 5 bases from J, with 7 bases between. Per germline, CDR1 SGDLS and CDR2 YYNGEE. The CDR3 loop spans 12 amino acids. The DNA for the CDR3 is TGTGCCAGCAGAAGAGGGACCGGGGAGCTGTTTTTT. It yields the protein CASRRGTGELFF.

This clone occurred once. V gene TRBV27 combines with J gene TRBJ1-5, with D uncertain. V was clipped by 0 bases and J by 0 bases, with 6 bases between them. The CDR3 has 15 amino acids. Germline-derived CDR1 and CDR2 are MNHEY and SMNVEV (reference sequence). CDR3 DNA: TGTGCCAGCAGTTTATCAGGTTCTAGCAATCAGCCCCAGCATTTT. Amino acid sequence: CASSLSGSSNQPQHF.

This clone was found once. V is TRBV29-1 and J is TRBJ2-1; D might be TRBD2 (5 bases). The CDR3 sequence is 13 residues long. CDR1 is SQVTM, CDR2 ANQGSEA, per germline. The V and J ends lost 6 bases and 3 bases respectively, with 12 bases between them. The CDR3 sequence: CSVLAPIYNEQFF. For the CDR3, the DNA is TGCAGCGTGTTAGCGCCAATCTACAATGAGCAGTTCTTC.

V and J are TRBV30 and TRBJ2-3; D ambiguous. Looked up from germline, CDR1 is GTSNPN and CDR2 is SVGIG (reference sequence). The V end lost 7 bases, the J end lost 0 bases, and 11 bases lay between the germline ends. This CDR3 region has 13 residues. Written as DNA, the CDR3 is TGTGCCTTCGGACGGACCAGCACAGATACGCAGTATTTT. Translation gives CAFGRTSTDTQYF.

V is TRBV6-5 and J is TRBJ2-7; perhaps TRBD1 as D (6 bases). Germline loops: CDR1 MNHEY, CDR2 SVGAGI. The germline V and J ends were trimmed by 0 bases and 3 bases, with 15 bases remaining between them. The CDR3 spans 16 residues. CDR3 coding DNA: TGTGCCAGCAGTTACTCGTCGGGACACCTTTACTACGAGCAGTACTTC. Translation: CASSYSSGHLYYEQYF.

Concerning this clone: Sequence at one end of the junction differs from germline and may be a read error. This chain joins TRBV7-6 and TRBJ2-1; 7 bases map to TRBD2. Germline V gene sequence: CDR1 SGHVS, CDR2 FNYEAQ. The CDR3 is made up of 16 amino acids. The CDR3 region is CASSRGTTSSSNEQFF. The CDR3, as DNA: TGTGCCAGCAGCCGTGGGACGACTAGCTCCTCCAATGAGCAGTTCTTC. Filled out from reference TRBV7-6 and TRBJ2-1, the complete variable domain reads GAGVSQSPRYKVTKRGQDVALRCDPISGHVSLYWYRQALGQGPEFLTYFNYEAQQDKSGLPNDRFSAERPEGSISTLTIQRTEQRDSAMYRCASSRGTTSSSNEQFFGPGTRLTVL.

The V and J genes are TRBV7-2 and TRBJ1-1, with 8 bases aligning to TRBD1. The CDR3 covers 13 residues. Germline V gene lookup returns CDR1 SGHTA and CDR2 FQGNSA. The V and J ends lost 8 bases and 4 bases, in that order; junction bases with no gene match: 6. In DNA, the CDR3 is TGTGCCAGCTCAGGGGGCGCGGGCACTGAAGCTTTCTTT. It translates to CASSGGAGTEAFF.

The chain carries TRBV5-4 and TRBJ2-7; D gene uncertain. CDR3 length equals 14 residues. Germline CDR1 is SGHNT and CDR2 is YYREEE (reference sequence). Trimming stripped 2 bases from V and 5 bases from J, with 14 bases between. The CDR3 region is CASSFNPGVDEQYF. The CDR3 bases are TGTGCCAGCAGCTTTAATCCAGGCGTGGACGAGCAGTACTTC.

The V gene is TRBV28, the J gene TRBJ1-5, with D uncertain. Trimming took 3 bases from V and 4 from J, leaving 16 bases between them. The CDR3 loop spans 16 amino acids. Germline CDR1 is MDHEN and CDR2 is SYDVKM. CDR3 protein: CASSFLFGQSNQPQHF. CDR3 DNA sequence: TGTGCCAGCAGTTTTTTGTTCGGTCAGTCAAATCAGCCCCAGCATTTT.

Here the CDR3 reads CATSREGKQYF. The CDR3 DNA sequence: TGTGCCACCAGCAGAGAAGGGAAGCAGTACTTC. This chain connects TRBV15 to TRBJ2-7; D not certain. Germline CDR1 is LNHNV and CDR2 is YYDKDF (reference sequence). This CDR3 has 11 amino acids. Trimming removed 0 bases at V and 8 bases at J, with 5 bases between.

Concerning this clone: Other DNA sequences of this sample code for an identical CDR3. The rearrangement joins TRBV28 to TRBJ2-7; D unclear. V lost 4 bases, J lost 2 bases, and 6 bases lay in between. The CDR3 runs to 12 residues. The germline gives CDR1 MDHEN, CDR2 SYDVKM. The CDR3 sequence is CASSSTAYEQYF. The CDR3, as DNA: TGTGCCAGCAGTTCTACAGCCTACGAGCAGTACTTC.

The chain carries TRBV11-2 and TRBJ2-7, with unresolved D. Germline V gene sequence: CDR1 SGHAT, CDR2 FQNNGV. V was trimmed by 5 bases and J by 4 bases, leaving 21 bases between them. The CDR3 runs to 16 residues. Here the CDR3 DNA reads TGTGCCAGCAGCCCTACCGGGCGGCGAAAGGATTACGAGCAGTACTTC. As protein: CASSPTGRRKDYEQYF.

This chain links TRBV27 with TRBJ2-2; 7 nucleotides line up with TRBD2. This CDR3 has 16 residues. The germline V gene encodes CDR1 MNHEY and CDR2 SMNVEV (reference sequence). V was pared by 3 bases and J by 0 bases, with 4 bases of the junction left unmatched. This CDR3 is CASSLVGGANTGELFF. In DNA, the CDR3 is TGTGCCAGCAGTTTGGTGGGAGGGGCGAACACCGGGGAGCTGTTTTTT.

This chain uses TRBV10-3 with TRBJ2-1; 11 nucleotides match TRBD2. From germline, CDR1 is ENHRY and CDR2 SYGVKD. The CDR3 runs 14 residues. After removal of 8 bases from V and 3 bases from J, the junction contained 3 bases not matched to a gene. This chain's CDR3 is CAIGTSGGYNEQFF. CDR3 bases: TGTGCCATCGGTACTAGCGGGGGCTACAATGAGCAGTTCTTC.

This clone is a singleton in its sample. This chain joins TRBV19 and TRBJ2-7, with TRBD1 matching over 8 bases. Germline lookup yields CDR1 LNHDA and CDR2 SQIVND (reference sequence). The CDR3 is 16 amino acids. V was clipped by 5 bases and J by 2 bases; unmatched bases: 11. The CDR3 nucleotides are TGTGCCAGTAGTGCCGCGATTGACAGGGGAACCTACGAGCAGTACTTC. This sequence encodes CASSAAIDRGTYEQYF.

The chain joins TRBV5-1 to TRBJ1-1; D remains ambiguous. Trimming removed 2 bases at V and 0 bases at J, with 5 bases between. The CDR3 contains 13 residues. Germline CDR1 SGHRS, CDR2 YFSETQ. As DNA, the CDR3 is TGCGCCAGCAGCTTATACATGAACACTGAAGCTTTCTTT. Residues: CASSLYMNTEAFF.

This chain links TRBV11-2 with TRBJ2-1; D is perhaps TRBD1 (6 bases). Germline CDR1 and CDR2: SGHAT and FQNNGV. The CDR3 spans 14 residues. Trimming shortened V by 5 bases and J by 8 bases, and 16 bases separated the two germline ends. The CDR3 here is CASSPPDRFHEQFF. CDR3 in DNA: TGTGCCAGCAGCCCACCCGACAGGTTCCATGAGCAGTTCTTC.

The rearrangement uses TRBV4-1 and TRBJ1-1, with TRBD1 identical over 8 bases. CDR3 length equals 14 residues. Losses at the gene ends were 4 bases for V and 9 bases for J; bases not matched to a gene: 10. From germline, CDR1 is MGHRA and CDR2 YSYEKL. The chain's CDR3 is CASSPQGGSRKAFF. The CDR3 region has the DNA TGCGCCAGCAGCCCACAGGGGGGATCCAGGAAAGCTTTCTTT.

This chain links TRBV4-1 with TRBJ2-7; D gene ambiguous. Trimming took 3 bases from V and 5 from J, leaving 14 bases between them. Germline V gene lookup returns CDR1 MGHRA and CDR2 YSYEKL. CDR3 length equals 14 residues. The CDR3 sequence is CASSHAASANEQYF. The CDR3 region has the DNA TGCGCCAGCAGCCATGCGGCGTCGGCCAACGAGCAGTACTTC.

The rearrangement links TRBV19 to TRBJ1-1; D gene uncertain. The CDR3 length is 14 residues. With 7 bases removed from V and 1 base from J, the gap between germline ends came to 13 bases. The germline V gene has CDR1 LNHDA and CDR2 SQIVND (reference sequence). The CDR3 sequence: CASKPPYGNTEAFF. CDR3 DNA: TGTGCCAGTAAACCCCCCTACGGGAACACTGAAGCTTTCTTT. Drawing the rest from reference TRBV19 and TRBJ1-1, the complete variable domain is DGGITQSPKYLFRKEGQNVTLSCEQNLNHDAMYWYRQDPGQGLRLIYYSQIVNDFQKGDIAEGYSVSREKKESFPLTVTSAQKNPTAFYLCASKPPYGNTEAFFGQGTRLTVV.

The V call is TRBV4-2, the J call TRBJ1-4; D is undetermined. The CDR3 runs to 13 residues. V was cut by 0 bases and J by 8 bases, with 7 bases left in between. Germline V gene lookup returns CDR1 LGHNA and CDR2 YNFKEQ. CDR3 loop: CASSQEVEEKLFF. DNA for the CDR3: TGTGCCAGCAGCCAAGAAGTGGAGGAAAAACTGTTTTTT.